The table lists the clone carrying this T cell receptor (beta chain) with a count of one. The junction departs from the called germline gene at one end, perhaps through a read error. The source of the sample is a study of T-cell memory formation after mild COVID-19. Germline V gene data show CDR1 as MGHRA and CDR2 as YSYEKL. This CDR3 contains 15 residues. From the 5' RACE reads, TCRdb called clonotypes with MiXCR, one entry per CDR3 protein. The sample has 250,000 to 300,000 distinct CDR3 sequences; 15% to 20% are singletons. The chain joins TRBV4-1 to TRBJ1-1; tentative D call: TRBD1 (5 bases). The source is a man between 18 and 35 years old who had mild COVID-19 (a few samples of this study predate the infection). Cell type and time point are not known. The sequenced material came from PBMCs or a T cell subset sorted from them (not recorded which). CDR3 sequence reads: CASSQGRDGNTEALF. The CDR3 DNA reads as TGCGCCAGCAGCCAAGGAAGGGACGGGAACACTGAAGCTTTATTT.